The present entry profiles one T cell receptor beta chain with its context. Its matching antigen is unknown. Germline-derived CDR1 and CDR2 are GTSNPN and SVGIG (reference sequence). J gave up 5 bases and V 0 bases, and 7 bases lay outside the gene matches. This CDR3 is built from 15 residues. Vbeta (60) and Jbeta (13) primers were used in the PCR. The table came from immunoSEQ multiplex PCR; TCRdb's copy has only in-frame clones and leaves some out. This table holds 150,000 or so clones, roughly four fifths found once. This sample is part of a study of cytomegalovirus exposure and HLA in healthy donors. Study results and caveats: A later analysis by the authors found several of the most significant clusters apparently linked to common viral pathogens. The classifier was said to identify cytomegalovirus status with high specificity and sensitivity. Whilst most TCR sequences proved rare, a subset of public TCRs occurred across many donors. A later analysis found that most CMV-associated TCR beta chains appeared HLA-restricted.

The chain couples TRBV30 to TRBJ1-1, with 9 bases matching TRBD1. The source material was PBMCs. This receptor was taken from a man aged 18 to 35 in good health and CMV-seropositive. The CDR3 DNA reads TGTGCCTGGAGTGTAGGGGACAGGGTTAGGACTGAAGCTTTCTTT. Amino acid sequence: CAWSVGDRVRTEAFF.